This T cell receptor (beta chain) comes out of a study of T cell repertoires in cytomegalovirus infection. Germline V gene lookup returns CDR1 SGHTA and CDR2 FQGNSA. V gave up 1 base and J gave up 2 bases, with 7 bases separating them. This CDR3 contains 14 residues. This clonotype was seen many times. TCRdb analysed the reads with MiXCR anew, one entry per CDR3 protein. The sample yields some 600,000 distinct CDR3 sequences, less than 25% seen once. The genes are TRBV7-2 and TRBJ2-3; D not resolved. This sequence was found in a human donor in good health (CMV status not recorded). Some clones in this sample may be carry-over from other donors' samples. The specimen was CD8+ T cells from PBMCs. The CDR3 DNA reads as TGTGCCAGCAGCTTAGAACGACACACAGATACGCAGTATTTT. Its translation is CASSLERHTDTQYF.